A selection of T cell receptor beta chains follows, all from one sample in a study of cytomegalovirus exposure and HLA in healthy donors. TCRdb's copy holds only in-frame clones and misses some; the assay was immunoSEQ multiplex PCR. This sample has about 140,000 clones; less than 85% occur once, and the top ten carry approximately 8.3%. Material: PBMCs. The origin of the receptors is a woman between 50 and 59 years old in good health and CMV-seropositive. Both conserved end residues are part of each CDR3. Each record gives: J gene, V gene, clone size, D gene, CDR3 DNA, CDR3 protein. A D gene is named only where the DNA matches it firmly. Size is omitted from some rows. Given values are once, few, many or a class for expanded clones.

TRBJ1-1 TRBV6-5 NA NA TGTGCCAGCAGTTTTAATCCCGAGACTGAAGCTTTCTTT CASSFNPETEAFF
TRBJ1-5 TRBV7-2 medium-sized NA TGTGCCAGCAGCTCCACAGGGCTTAGCAATCAGCCCCAGCATTTT CASSSTGLSNQPQHF
TRBJ1-3 TRBV23-1 NA TRBD1 TGCGCCAACACTTTACTACCGGGACAGGGGCCTCTCTCTGGAAACACCATATATTTT CANTLLPGQGPLSGNTIYF
TRBJ1-4 TRBV9 few NA TGTGCCAGCAGCCCCACAGCGGAAAATGAAAAACTGTTTTTT CASSPTAENEKLFF
TRBJ2-7 TRBV11-3 few TRBD1 TGTGCCAGCAGCCGGACAGGGAACGAGCAGTACTTC CASSRTGNEQYF
TRBJ1-1 TRBV7-9 NA NA TGTGCCAGCAGCTACCCCCGGGACATGGTGACTGAAGCTTTCTTT CASSYPRDMVTEAFF
TRBJ2-6 TRBV7-9 once TRBD1 TGTGCCAGCAGCTTTTCCGGGGACAGGCCCTCTGGGGCCAACGTCCTGACTTTC CASSFSGDRPSGANVLTF
TRBJ1-3 TRBV7-2 NA NA TGTGCCAGCAGCTTAGGTCAGAAGATATATTTT CASSLGQKIYF
TRBJ2-7 TRBV7-3 NA NA TGTGCCAGCAGCTTACACAGGGATAGCGAGCAGTACTTC CASSLHRDSEQYF
TRBJ2-7 TRBV9 NA TRBD1 TGTGCCAGCAGCCGTGGACAGGGCAGCTCCTACGAGCAGTACTTC CASSRGQGSSYEQYF
TRBJ2-2 TRBV27 NA NA TGTGCCAGCAGTTGGGGACTTAACACCGGGGAGCTGTTTTTT CASSWGLNTGELFF
TRBJ2-7 TRBV5-5 few NA TGTGCCAGCAGCGAGACAGGTCCCGCCTACGAGCAGTACTTC CASSETGPAYEQYF
TRBJ2-7 TRBV25-1 NA TRBD2 TGTGCCAGCCAACGGGCCGGGGGGGAATCGACCTACGAGCAGTACTTC CASQRAGGESTYEQYF
TRBJ1-1 TRBV9 NA NA TGTGCCAGCAGCGTAACAGGGAGTGTCGCTGAAGCTTTCTTT CASSVTGSVAEAFF
TRBJ1-3 TRBV28 NA NA TGTGCCAGCACACAGGGCAGCTCTGGAAACACCATATATTTT CASTQGSSGNTIYF
TRBJ1-2 TRBV4-1 few NA TGCGCCAGCAGCGTAAGACAGGTAGCAGATAACTATGGCTACACCTTC CASSVRQVADNYGYTF
TRBJ1-5 TRBV2 NA TRBD1 TGTGCCAGCAGTGATGTGACAGGGGGAAATCAGCCCCAGCATTTT CASSDVTGGNQPQHF
TRBJ1-2 TRBV27 few NA TGTGCCAGCAGTTCTTTGGGGGGTGGGAGGATGGGCTACACCTTC CASSSLGGGRMGYTF
TRBJ2-6 TRBV7-9 NA NA TGTGCCAGCAGCATTAGGGGGGAGGGGTCCGGGGCCAACGTCCTGACTTTC CASSIRGEGSGANVLTF
TRBJ2-7 TRBV5-4 NA TRBD1 TGTGCCAGCAGCTCTGGCCCCGACAGGGTTTACAGCTACGAGCAGTACTTC CASSSGPDRVYSYEQYF
TRBJ1-1 TRBV6-5 NA TRBD1 TGTGCCAGCAGCCTAACAGGGGTGAACACTGAAGCTTTCTTT CASSLTGVNTEAFF
TRBJ2-2 TRBV5-1 NA NA TGCGCCAGCAGCTCTGGGAACAGGGACACCGGGGAGCTGTTTTTT CASSSGNRDTGELFF
TRBJ1-2 TRBV7-9 NA NA TGTGCCAGCAGCTCGGGGGGCGGGGAGTATGGCTACACCTTC CASSSGGGEYGYTF
TRBJ2-5 TRBV5-1 NA NA TGCGCCAGCAGCTTGGCTACGGGGTTCCAAGAGACCCAGTACTTC CASSLATGFQETQYF
TRBJ2-5 TRBV14 once TRBD1 TGTGCCAGCAGCCCCGGGACAGTTTTCCAAGAGACCCAGTACTTC CASSPGTVFQETQYF
TRBJ2-7 TRBV4-2 NA TRBD2 TGTGCCAGCAGCCAAGGGTTGCGGGGGGGCTACGAGCAGTACTTC CASSQGLRGGYEQYF
TRBJ1-2 TRBV7-2 few TRBD1 TGTGCCAGCAGCCCGAGCCAAAGGACAGGGGGCAGGACATATGGCTACACCTTC CASSPSQRTGGRTYGYTF
TRBJ2-5 TRBV16 NA TRBD1 TGTGCCAGCAGCCGGACAGGGGAACGGGAGACCCAGTACTTC CASSRTGERETQYF
TRBJ2-3 TRBV7-2 few TRBD2 TGTGCCAGCAGCGGCCTGGGCGGGGGGGCCCCAGATACGCAGTATTTT CASSGLGGGAPDTQYF
TRBJ2-7 TRBV7-2 NA TRBD1 TGTGCCAGCAGCCCCAGACAGGGTTACGAGCAGTACTTC CASSPRQGYEQYF
TRBJ2-7 TRBV4-1 few NA TGCGCCAGCAGCCAAATGGGCATTGGCGAGCAGTACTTC CASSQMGIGEQYF
TRBJ2-4 TRBV1 few NA TGCACCAGCAGCGAGAGGCTGGGAGTAGCCAAAAACATTCAGTACTTC CTSSERLGVAKNIQYF
TRBJ1-1 TRBV5-1 NA NA TGCGCCAGCGGCCTTGACAGGATGAACACTGAAGCTTTCTTT CASGLDRMNTEAFF
TRBJ1-4 TRBV29-1 NA TRBD1 TGCAGCGGGATATGGACAGGGGGTGACGAAAAACTGTTTTTT CSGIWTGGDEKLFF
TRBJ1-5 TRBV4-2 once NA TGTGCCAGCAGCCAACCCGGACAGAACAATCAGCCCCAGCATTTT CASSQPGQNNQPQHF
TRBJ1-1 TRBV9 NA NA TGTGCCAGCAGCCCTTACGGGGAATTCGAAGCTTTCTTT CASSPYGEFEAFF
TRBJ1-2 TRBV28 NA NA TGTGCCAGCAGATACCCGGGAAGCCATGGCTACACCTTC CASRYPGSHGYTF
TRBJ2-2 TRBV7-2 NA TRBD2 TGTGCCAGCAGCCCTCTAGCGGGGGGTAACACCGGGGAGCTGTTTTTT CASSPLAGGNTGELFF
TRBJ2-7 TRBV19 NA NA TGTGCCAGTAGTATTTCAGGGGCAGGTCTTGGGGAGCAGTACTTC CASSISGAGLGEQYF
TRBJ2-5 TRBV7-2 NA TRBD2 TGTGCCAGCAGCTTAGTAGCGGGGGGTGGGGAGACCCAGTACTTC CASSLVAGGGETQYF
TRBJ2-2 TRBV5-6 NA NA TGTGCCAGCAGCTTCTGGCCAGGTAACACCGGGGAGCTGTTTTTT CASSFWPGNTGELFF